The 10 T cell receptor beta chains reported below all come from one sample, sequenced in a study of T cells expressing NK-cell markers. TCRdb reprocessed the 5' RACE reads, keeping one entry per CDR3 protein, no DNA. Recorded for this sample: hundreds of thousands of distinct CDR3 sequences. The sample was blood T cells: a sorted CD56 or NKG2C T cell subset, CD4+ or CD8+ T cells, or bulk PBMC T cells (not recorded which). These receptor sequences come from a man between 18 and 69 years old in good health.

The J gene is TRBJ1-6, the V gene TRBV6-6; the D call of TRBD1 rests on TCRdb alone, since no DNA is present to check it. CDR1 is MNHNY and CDR2 is SVGAGI in the germline V gene (reference sequence). The CDR3 is made up of 13 amino acids. CDR3 protein: CASHRDRASPLHF.

This sequence joins TRBV4-1 and TRBJ2-2; TCRdb outputs TRBD1, but without DNA this stays unchecked. The CDR3 runs 14 residues. Per the germline V gene, CDR1 is MGHRA and CDR2 is YSYEKL. The CDR3 region is CASSQAQGTGELFF.

The chain couples TRBV5-8 to TRBJ2-5. Germline V gives CDR1 SGHTS, CDR2 YDEGEE. This CDR3 contains 15 residues. CDR3 loop: CASSLFPGGTETQYF. Supplemented by reference TRBV5-8 and TRBJ2-5, the full variable domain reads EAGVTQSPTHLIKTRGQQATLRCSPISGHTSVYWYQQALGLGLQFLLWYDEGEERNRGNFPPRFSGRQFPNYSSELNVNALELEDSALYLCASSLFPGGTETQYFGPGTRLLVL.

J is TRBJ2-1 and V is TRBV13. The germline CDR1 and CDR2 sequences are PRHDT and FYEKMQ (reference sequence). The CDR3 covers 15 residues. This chain's CDR3 is CASSFPNPAYNEQFF.

V gene TRBV2 combines with J gene TRBJ1-2. The CDR3 covers 15 residues. Germline-derived CDR1 and CDR2 are SNHLY and FYNNEI. Here the CDR3 reads CASSETFPSLYGYTF.

This chain joins TRBV18 and TRBJ1-1. The CDR3 length is 13 residues. Germline V gene sequence: CDR1 KGHSH, CDR2 LQKENI. The CDR3 spells CASSPRNWAEAFF.

The chain is built from TRBV27 and TRBJ1-1; TCRdb returns TRBD1, unconfirmable since there is no DNA. This CDR3 contains 13 residues. In germline, CDR1 is MNHEY, CDR2 SMNVEV (reference sequence). The CDR3 here is CASGRGVNTEAFF.

V and J are TRBV5-1 and TRBJ2-3. Germline V lookup: CDR1 SGHRS, CDR2 YFSETQ. The CDR3 spans 14 residues. This CDR3 is CASSSPGPTDTQYF.

The V and J genes are TRBV29-1 and TRBJ1-1. Germline V CDR1 and CDR2: SQVTM, ANQGSEA. This CDR3 contains 12 residues. The CDR3 is CSVMGVNTEAFF.

CDR3 amino acids: CASSPQSYSNQPQHF. The chain employs TRBV6-1 and TRBJ1-5. Germline lookup yields CDR1 MNHNS and CDR2 SASEGT. CDR3 length: 15 amino acids.